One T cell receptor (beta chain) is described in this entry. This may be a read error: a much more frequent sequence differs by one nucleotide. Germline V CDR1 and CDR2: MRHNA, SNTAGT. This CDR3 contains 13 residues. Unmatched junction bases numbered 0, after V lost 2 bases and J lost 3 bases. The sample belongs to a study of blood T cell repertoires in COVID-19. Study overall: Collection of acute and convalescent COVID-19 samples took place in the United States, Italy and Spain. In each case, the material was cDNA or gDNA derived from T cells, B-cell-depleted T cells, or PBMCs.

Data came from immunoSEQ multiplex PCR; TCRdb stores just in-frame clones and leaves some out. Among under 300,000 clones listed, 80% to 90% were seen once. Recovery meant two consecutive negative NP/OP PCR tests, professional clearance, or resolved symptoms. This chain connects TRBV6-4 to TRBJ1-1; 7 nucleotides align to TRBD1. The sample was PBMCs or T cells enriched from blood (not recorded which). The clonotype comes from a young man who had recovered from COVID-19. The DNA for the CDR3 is TGTGCCAGCAGTGACAGGGGGCACACTGAAGCTTTCTTT. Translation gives CASSDRGHTEAFF.